One TCR beta chain is described in this entry. Its cognate antigen is unknown. These data belong to a study of shared clonotypes between healthy human individuals. Broader study findings: Sorted-subset sequencing, rarefaction showed, was incomplete despite large depth.

The CDR3 runs to 16 residues. Germline values: CDR1 SGDLS, CDR2 YYNGEE. V was pared by 4 bases and J by 2 bases, with 8 bases of the junction left unmatched. The deep-level immunoSEQ assay was used. Repertoires were generated with immunoSEQ multiplex PCR, while TCRdb's copy carries only in-frame clones and drops some. The table lists roughly 1,500,000 clones, approximately 98.5% of them singletons, with 0.36% in the top ten. This receptor was taken from a man younger than 45 in good health. The chain combines TRBV9 with TRBJ2-3; 9 bases match TRBD1. The sequencing input was naive CD4+ T cells sorted from blood. Subset defined: CD45RA+ positively selected. This CDR3 is CASSTWGTGLTDTQYF. CDR3 bases: TGTGCCAGCAGCACCTGGGGGACAGGGCTCACAGATACGCAGTATTTT.